By share, the clone carrying this T cell receptor beta chain counts as medium-sized. Germline CDR1 and CDR2: SEHNR and FQNEAQ (reference sequence). CDR3 length equals 14 residues. Trimming stripped 2 bases from V and 7 bases from J, with 11 bases between. This entry belongs to a study of cytomegalovirus exposure and HLA in healthy donors. In the PCR, 60 Vbeta and 13 Jbeta primers were used. Libraries were prepared by immunoSEQ multiplex PCR; TCRdb keeps only in-frame clonotypes and omits some of them. The sample holds about 150,000 clones, more than 9.5% seen once. Sample: PBMCs. This clonotype was sampled from a man over 45 in good health and CMV-seronegative. The J gene is TRBJ1-4, the V gene TRBV7-9; a possible D gene is TRBD1 (6 bases). As DNA, the CDR3 is TGTGCCAGCAGCTTACGGGGAGGGGGTGAAAAACTGTTTTTT. Its translation: CASSLRGGGEKLFF.